This T cell receptor beta chain is drawn from a study of a mutant IDH1 vaccine in newly diagnosed glioma. The method was immunoSEQ multiplex PCR; TCRdb's version includes in-frame clones alone and lacks a portion of them. Among tens of thousands of clones, 90% to 95% were seen once, and the ten largest hold roughly 0.6%. Trimming stripped 4 bases from V and 2 bases from J, with 18 bases between. The CDR3 has 16 residues. The germline CDR1 and CDR2 sequences are SGHNT and YYREEE (reference sequence). On this clone itself: As yet, its antigen is unknown.

Time point reported: week 5, during vaccination. Topical imiquimod was applied with each vaccine dose, which held 300 ug of mutant IDH1 20-mer peptide. Sequences were derived from PBMCs, sampled from a glioma patient whose treatment included an IDH1 peptide vaccine. The V call is TRBV5-4, the J call TRBJ1-1; D unclear. This TCR came from a woman in her fifties or sixties with glioma. This CDR3 is CASSIAVGSLNTEAFF. DNA of the CDR3: TGTGCCAGCAGCATCGCGGTGGGCTCCTTAAACACTGAAGCTTTCTTT.